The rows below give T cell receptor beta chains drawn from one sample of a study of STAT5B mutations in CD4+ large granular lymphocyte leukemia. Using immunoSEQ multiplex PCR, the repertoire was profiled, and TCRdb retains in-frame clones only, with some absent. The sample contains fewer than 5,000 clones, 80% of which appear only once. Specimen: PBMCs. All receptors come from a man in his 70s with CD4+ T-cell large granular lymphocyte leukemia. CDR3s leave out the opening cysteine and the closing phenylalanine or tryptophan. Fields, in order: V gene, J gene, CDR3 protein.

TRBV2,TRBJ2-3,ASSTDLGGDTQY
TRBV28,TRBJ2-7,ATLPGDRDEQY
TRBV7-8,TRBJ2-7,ASSLSVDAWPYEQY
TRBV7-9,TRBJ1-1,ASSSPPGGGGFSTEAF
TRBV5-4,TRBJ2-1,ASSQDRGVYNEQF
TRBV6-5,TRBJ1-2,ASSDRDRGGGYT
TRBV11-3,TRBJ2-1,ASSPQGQGGNEQF
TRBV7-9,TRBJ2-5,ASSKGHTAETQY
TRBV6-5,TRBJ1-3,ASSYGGTGNTIY
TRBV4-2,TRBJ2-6,ASSREGAGANVLT
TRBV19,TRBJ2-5,ASSIARTPETQY
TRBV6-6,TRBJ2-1,ASSRGGQNNEQF
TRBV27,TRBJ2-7,ASSLTGGNEQY
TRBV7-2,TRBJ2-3,ASSLSGSRADTQY
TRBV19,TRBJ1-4,ASSWTENEKLF
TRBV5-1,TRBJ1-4,ASSFGQGGEKLF
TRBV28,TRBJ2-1,ASSFEYNEQF
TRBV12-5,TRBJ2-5,ASGPGLETQY
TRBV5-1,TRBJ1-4,ASSQGDANEKLF
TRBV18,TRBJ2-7,ASSPTGRAEREEQY